This T cell receptor beta chain was identified in a study of blood T cell repertoires in COVID-19. Study-wide context: From the United States, Italy and Spain came samples of acute and convalescent COVID-19. The analysed material was cDNA or gDNA that came from T cells, B-cell-depleted T cells, or PBMCs.

Authors' processing steps: Cell counts per sample came from amplifying reference gene primers. Libraries were prepared by immunoSEQ multiplex PCR; TCRdb keeps only in-frame clonotypes and omits some of them. The D gene and trimming were derived from the DNA, and the V and J assignments and clone size from that table. The sample carries approximately 130,000 clones, roughly four fifths recorded once. Sequenced material: PBMCs or T cells enriched from blood (not recorded which). This receptor was obtained from a man aged 30-40 years who had recovered from COVID-19.

The CDR3 bases are TGTGCCAGCAGTCAGGACAGCGGACGCGAGCAGTACGTC. Its protein product is CASSQDSGREQYV. The chain links TRBV6-5 to TRBJ2-7, with a tentative D call TRBD1 (6 bases). Trimming stripped 5 bases from V and 6 bases from J, with 14 bases between. The CDR3 consists of 13 residues. From germline, CDR1 is MNHEY and CDR2 SVGAGI.